This is a list of T cell receptor beta chains from one sample in a study of blood T cell repertoires in COVID-19. Sequencing was performed with immunoSEQ multiplex PCR; in TCRdb, only in-frame clones are kept and a portion is missing. The sample lists hundreds of thousands of clones; around 86% were seen once. Source material: peripheral blood. The receptors come from a woman aged 25 to 39 who had recovered from COVID-19. The CDR3 runs from the conserved cysteine through the conserved F or W.

J gene | V gene | CDR3 protein
TRBJ1-4 | TRBV12-3/TRBV12-4 | CASSTATQKLFF
TRBJ2-2 | TRBV4-3 | CASSQDLGSGRYPGELFF
TRBJ1-4 | TRBV6-5 | CASSTGQGTNEKLFF
TRBJ2-7 | TRBV24-1 | CATSDQHRATLDEQYF
TRBJ1-1 | TRBV5-4 | CASSSGGADTEAFF
TRBJ2-6 | TRBV3-1/TRBV3-2 | CASRARIGANVLTF
TRBJ2-7 | TRBV2 | CASSPPTSTSYEQYF
TRBJ2-7 | TRBV19 | CASSIGRGSIYEQYF
TRBJ2-7 | TRBV3-1/TRBV3-2 | CASSHPLLSEQYF
TRBJ1-1 | TRBV18 | CASSPRRGEAMNTEAFF
TRBJ2-7 | TRBV7-2 | CASSFSGGSTYEQYF
TRBJ2-1 | TRBV7-7 | CASSTGLAGRNEQFF
TRBJ1-2 | TRBV7-9 | CASIPRGGRGYTF
TRBJ2-7 | TRBV7-2 | CASSLGGGAEQYF
TRBJ2-7 | TRBV5-1 | CASSFRDSSVYEQYF
TRBJ2-7 | TRBV4-3 | CASSQDRAGGYEQYF
TRBJ2-5 | TRBV5-1 | CASSLRTSGQETQYF
TRBJ2-1 | TRBV30 | CAWKGGGRYNEQFF
TRBJ2-5 | TRBV11-2 | CASSSVDRDKETQYF
TRBJ2-2 | TRBV5-1 | CASSLGGLAVTGELFF
TRBJ1-3 | TRBV19 | CATADPSGNTIYF
TRBJ2-2 | TRBV27 | CASSSKRGTGELFF
TRBJ2-5 | TRBV12-3/TRBV12-4 | CASRSSGETQYF
TRBJ2-7 | TRBV3-1/TRBV3-2 | CASSRYQTSGTYEQYF
TRBJ2-2 | TRBV6-6 | CASKTPREEGELFF
TRBJ2-2 | TRBV28 | CASSLLPGTGGGGELFF
TRBJ1-1 | TRBV19 | CASSGQGRSEAFF
TRBJ2-1 | TRBV18 | CASSLDGTGHYNEQFF
TRBJ1-6 | TRBV30 | CAWRGAPDSPLHF
TRBJ2-2 | TRBV13 | CASSVAGGGAGELFF
TRBJ2-3 | TRBV10-2 | CASGARQGAATDTQYF